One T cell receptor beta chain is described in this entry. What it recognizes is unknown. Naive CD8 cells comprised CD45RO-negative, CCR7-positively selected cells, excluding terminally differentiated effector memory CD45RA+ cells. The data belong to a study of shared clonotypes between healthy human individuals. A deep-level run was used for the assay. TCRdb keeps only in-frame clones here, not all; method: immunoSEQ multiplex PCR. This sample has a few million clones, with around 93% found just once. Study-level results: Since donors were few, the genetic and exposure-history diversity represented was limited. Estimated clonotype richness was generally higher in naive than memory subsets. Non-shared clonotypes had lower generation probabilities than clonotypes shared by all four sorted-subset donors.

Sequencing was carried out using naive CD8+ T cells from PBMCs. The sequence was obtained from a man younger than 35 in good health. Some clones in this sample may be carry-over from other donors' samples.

The CDR3 DNA follows: TGCAGCGCTGCCCTGGGAGCCTTTGGGGGGGAGCTGTTTTTT. Residues: CSAALGAFGGELFF. The genes are TRBV29-1 and TRBJ2-2; weak D call: TRBD2 (5 bases). Germline V lookup: CDR1 SQVTM, CDR2 ANQGSEA. This CDR3 comprises 14 residues. V lost 7 bases to trimming and J lost 8 bases, with 20 bases between them.